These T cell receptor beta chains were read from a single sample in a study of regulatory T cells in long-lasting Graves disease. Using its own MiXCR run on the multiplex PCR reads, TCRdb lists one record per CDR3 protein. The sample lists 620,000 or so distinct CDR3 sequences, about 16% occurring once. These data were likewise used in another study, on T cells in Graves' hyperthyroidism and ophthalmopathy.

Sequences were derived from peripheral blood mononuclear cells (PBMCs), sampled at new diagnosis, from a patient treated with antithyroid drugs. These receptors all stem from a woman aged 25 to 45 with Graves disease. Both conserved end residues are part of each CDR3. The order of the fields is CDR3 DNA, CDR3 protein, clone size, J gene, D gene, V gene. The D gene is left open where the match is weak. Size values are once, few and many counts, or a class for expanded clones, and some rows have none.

DNA: TGTGCCAGCAGCTTGGGGGAGGATTACGAGCAGTACTTC
CDR3: CASSLGEDYEQYF
size: -
J: TRBJ2-7
D: -
V: TRBV5-6

DNA: TGTGCCAGCAGCTTCGAACGGACGGGGCTCTCTGGAAACACCATATATTTT
CDR3: CASSFERTGLSGNTIYF
size: -
J: TRBJ1-3
D: -
V: TRBV7-9

DNA: TGTGCCAGCTCAACGACAGGGATAAACAATCAGCCCCAGCATTTT
CDR3: CASSTTGINNQPQHF
size: many
J: TRBJ1-5
D: TRBD1
V: TRBV2

DNA: TGCGCCAGCAGTCAGACAGGGGCGCCGGAAAAACTGTTTTTT
CDR3: CASSQTGAPEKLFF
size: -
J: TRBJ1-4
D: TRBD1
V: TRBV5-1

DNA: TGTGCCAGCAGCCGACCAGACACTCCTTACGAGCAGTACTTC
CDR3: CASSRPDTPYEQYF
size: -
J: TRBJ2-7
D: -
V: TRBV6-1

DNA: TGTGCCAGCAACGCGGAGACCCCTTACCCAATGTTTGTCAATGAGCAGTTCTTC
CDR3: CASNAETPYPMFVNEQFF
size: many
J: TRBJ2-1
D: -
V: TRBV12-3/TRBV12-4

DNA: TGCAGTGCCAGAGGACCTAACTCCAATGAGCAGTTCTTC
CDR3: CSARGPNSNEQFF
size: many
J: TRBJ2-1
D: -
V: TRBV20-1

DNA: TGCAGTGCTAAGCATGTGAACCAAGAGACCCAGTACTTC
CDR3: CSAKHVNQETQYF
size: -
J: TRBJ2-5
D: -
V: TRBV20-1

DNA: TGTGCCACGGGGGACAGTCGTGATCAGCCCCAGCATTTT
CDR3: CATGDSRDQPQHF
size: few
J: TRBJ1-5
D: TRBD1
V: TRBV2

DNA: TGTGCCAGCAGTCAGGGCCCGACGTTGAGCAATCAGCCCCAGCATTTT
CDR3: CASSQGPTLSNQPQHF
size: few
J: TRBJ1-5
D: -
V: TRBV28

DNA: TGTGCCAGCAGTAAAGGGTATCAGCCCCAGCATTTT
CDR3: CASSKGYQPQHF
size: many
J: TRBJ1-5
D: -
V: TRBV7-9

DNA: TGTGCCAGCAGCTTGAGGCGGGAGAACACCGGGGAGCTGTTTTTT
CDR3: CASSLRRENTGELFF
size: -
J: TRBJ2-2
D: -
V: TRBV5-5

DNA: TGTGCCAGCAGTTTAAATGGTGTCTCGGGACTAGCGGGTCCAGATACGCAGTATTTT
CDR3: CASSLNGVSGLAGPDTQYF
size: many
J: TRBJ2-3
D: TRBD2
V: TRBV28

DNA: TGTGCCAGCAAGGTTGCGGGGCGCATGAACACTGAAGCTTTCTTT
CDR3: CASKVAGRMNTEAFF
size: many
J: TRBJ1-1
D: -
V: TRBV2

DNA: TGTGCCAGCAGTTTGGACGGGAGGGAGCAGTACTTC
CDR3: CASSLDGREQYF
size: many
J: TRBJ2-7
D: TRBD2
V: TRBV27

DNA: TGTGCCAGTAAAAGACAGCCGGGTAATGAAAAACTGTTTTTT
CDR3: CASKRQPGNEKLFF
size: -
J: TRBJ1-4
D: -
V: TRBV19

DNA: TGTGCCAGCCAGGACAATTTGAACGAGCAGTACTTC
CDR3: CASQDNLNEQYF
size: few
J: TRBJ2-7
D: -
V: TRBV28

DNA: TGCAGAGTATCCGGGACTAGCGGGGCCTACGAGCAGTACTTC
CDR3: CRVSGTSGAYEQYF
size: -
J: TRBJ2-7
D: TRBD2
V: TRBV20-1

DNA: TGTGCCAGCAGCCCGAATCCGGGACAGGGCTACGAGCAGTACTTC
CDR3: CASSPNPGQGYEQYF
size: many
J: TRBJ2-7
D: TRBD1
V: TRBV9

DNA: TGTGCCATCAGTTCCGGGACACCCGCCTACACCTTC
CDR3: CAISSGTPAYTF
size: many
J: TRBJ1-2
D: -
V: TRBV10-3

DNA: TGTGCCAGCAGCTCGGGACTAGCGGGAGGGCCAGACGGGGAGCTGTTTTTT
CDR3: CASSSGLAGGPDGELFF
size: many
J: TRBJ2-2
D: TRBD2
V: TRBV7-6

DNA: TGTGCCAGCAGTCGAAGGGGGGAAGCCAATGGCTACACCTTC
CDR3: CASSRRGEANGYTF
size: few
J: TRBJ1-2
D: -
V: TRBV3-1

DNA: TGTGCCAGTAGTATGGGGGCAACCGAGCAGTACTTC
CDR3: CASSMGATEQYF
size: few
J: TRBJ2-7
D: -
V: TRBV19

DNA: TGTGCCACCAGTGAGGGCTATGGCTACACCTTC
CDR3: CATSEGYGYTF
size: many
J: TRBJ1-2
D: -
V: TRBV24-1

DNA: TGTGCCAGCAGTTACGTCGGGACAGGGGGGGGTGAGCAGTTCTTC
CDR3: CASSYVGTGGGEQFF
size: -
J: TRBJ2-1
D: TRBD1
V: TRBV6-5

DNA: TGTGCCAGCAGCCAGGGGGCGCGGGAAAAACTGTTTTTT
CDR3: CASSQGAREKLFF
size: many
J: TRBJ1-4
D: -
V: TRBV3-1

DNA: TGTGCCAGCAAACCTAGCCTGAGTAATGAGCAGTCCTTC
CDR3: CASKPSLSNEQSF
size: once
J: TRBJ2-1
D: -
V: TRBV19

DNA: TGTGCCAGCAGCAGAAGCAGTTCTAGCGGGAGCACAGATACGCAGTATTTT
CDR3: CASSRSSSSGSTDTQYF
size: -
J: TRBJ2-3
D: TRBD2
V: TRBV28

DNA: TGTGCCAGCAGCTGGGAAGGGTTAGAGGCAGATACGCAGTATTTT
CDR3: CASSWEGLEADTQYF
size: -
J: TRBJ2-3
D: -
V: TRBV28

DNA: TGTGCCAGCAGCCAAGGGCAGGTGCGCACTGAAGCTTTCTTT
CDR3: CASSQGQVRTEAFF
size: few
J: TRBJ1-1
D: -
V: TRBV14

DNA: TGTGCCAGCAGCTTAGTTCCGGGAGTAGGTACAGATACGCAGTATTTT
CDR3: CASSLVPGVGTDTQYF
size: many
J: TRBJ2-3
D: -
V: TRBV7-2

DNA: TGTGCCATCAGTGAGTCGAATGTGGGTTCGGACGAGCAGTACTTC
CDR3: CAISESNVGSDEQYF
size: many
J: TRBJ2-7
D: -
V: TRBV10-3

DNA: TGTGCCAGCAGGGAGCTAAACACTGAAGCTTTCTTT
CDR3: CASRELNTEAFF
size: many
J: TRBJ1-1
D: -
V: TRBV2

DNA: TGCAGTGCCGCCCAGCGACTAGCGGGAGTGGACGAGCAGTACTTC
CDR3: CSAAQRLAGVDEQYF
size: few
J: TRBJ2-7
D: TRBD2
V: TRBV20-1

DNA: TGTGCCAGCTCACCCACCACACTGGGGAACACTGAAGCTTTCTTT
CDR3: CASSPTTLGNTEAFF
size: -
J: TRBJ1-1
D: -
V: TRBV18

DNA: TGTGCCAGCAGTTTAGCGGGACAGCACTACGAGCAGTACTTC
CDR3: CASSLAGQHYEQYF
size: many
J: TRBJ2-7
D: -
V: TRBV27

DNA: TGTGCCAGCAGTTTACCGATTTCGTTGGGCGGGGAGCTGTTTTTT
CDR3: CASSLPISLGGELFF
size: many
J: TRBJ2-2
D: -
V: TRBV27

DNA: TGCGCCAGCAAATACGGCGGAGGGGTGGGTGACACTGAAGCTTTCTTT
CDR3: CASKYGGGVGDTEAFF
size: many
J: TRBJ1-1
D: -
V: TRBV10-2

DNA: TGTGCCAGCAGTTATTTCGGGGGCGCCCCTGAAGCTTTCTTT
CDR3: CASSYFGGAPEAFF
size: many
J: TRBJ1-1
D: -
V: TRBV6-9

DNA: TGTGCCAGCAGCTTAACTGGGACAGGGCTAGACATTCAGTACTTC
CDR3: CASSLTGTGLDIQYF
size: few
J: TRBJ2-4
D: TRBD1
V: TRBV7-3

DNA: TGTGCCAGCAGCTTAGGGGCGGCGGATGAAGCTTTCTTT
CDR3: CASSLGAADEAFF
size: many
J: TRBJ1-1
D: -
V: TRBV7-3

DNA: TGTGCCAGCAAACCACAGGTCTTGAGTCAGCCCCAGCATTTT
CDR3: CASKPQVLSQPQHF
size: few
J: TRBJ1-5
D: -
V: TRBV28

DNA: TGTGCCAGCAGCCCCCGGACTAAAACAGAAGCTTTCTTT
CDR3: CASSPRTKTEAFF
size: -
J: TRBJ1-1
D: -
V: TRBV14

DNA: TGTGCCAGCTCACCGCAGGGTACCTACAATGAGCAGTTCTTC
CDR3: CASSPQGTYNEQFF
size: many
J: TRBJ2-1
D: -
V: TRBV18

DNA: TGTGCCAGCAGTGGTGACAGGGCCTCTAACTATGGAGGCTACACCTTC
CDR3: CASSGDRASNYGGYTF
size: many
J: TRBJ1-2
D: TRBD1
V: TRBV6-1

DNA: TGTGCCAGCAGTGACGGGGTTAGCAATGAGCAGTTCTTC
CDR3: CASSDGVSNEQFF
size: many
J: TRBJ2-1
D: -
V: TRBV6-4

DNA: TGTGCCAGCAGTTTATCCCGTACTGAAGCTTTCTTT
CDR3: CASSLSRTEAFF
size: many
J: TRBJ1-1
D: -
V: TRBV7-9

DNA: TGTGCCAGCAGCTTGGGAGCGGGAGGAGCGGAGACCCAGTACTTC
CDR3: CASSLGAGGAETQYF
size: many
J: TRBJ2-5
D: TRBD2
V: TRBV5-5